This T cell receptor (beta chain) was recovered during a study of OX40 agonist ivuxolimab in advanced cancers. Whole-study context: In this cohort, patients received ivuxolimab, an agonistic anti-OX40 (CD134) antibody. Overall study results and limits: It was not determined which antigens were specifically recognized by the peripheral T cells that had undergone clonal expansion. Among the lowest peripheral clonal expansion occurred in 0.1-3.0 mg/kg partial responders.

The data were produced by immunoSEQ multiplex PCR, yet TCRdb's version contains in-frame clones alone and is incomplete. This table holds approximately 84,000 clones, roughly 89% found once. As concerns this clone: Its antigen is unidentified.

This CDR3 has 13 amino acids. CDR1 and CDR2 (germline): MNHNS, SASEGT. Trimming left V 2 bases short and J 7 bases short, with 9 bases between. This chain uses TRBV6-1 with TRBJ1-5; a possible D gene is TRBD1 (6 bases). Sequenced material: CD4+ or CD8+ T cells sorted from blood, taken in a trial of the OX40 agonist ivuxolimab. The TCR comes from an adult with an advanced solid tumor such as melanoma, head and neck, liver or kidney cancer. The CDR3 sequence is CASSEMGGQPQHF. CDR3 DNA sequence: TGTGCCAGCAGTGAAATGGGGGGCCAGCCCCAGCATTTT.